The 13 T cell receptor beta chains in this list originate from one sample, sequenced in a study of shared clonotypes between healthy human individuals. Using immunoSEQ multiplex PCR, the repertoire was profiled, and TCRdb retains in-frame clones only, with some absent. The sample carries 2 million to 2.5 million clones, roughly 96% recorded once. Material: naive CD4+ T cells sorted from blood. Subset given: CD45RA+ positively selected. All receptors come from a man between 18 and 29 years old in good health.

The chain combines TRBV5-4 with TRBJ2-3; 7 bases are shared with TRBD2. The CDR3 is 13 amino acids. V trimming: 6 bases; J trimming: 2 bases; junction bases outside the gene matches: 3. Germline lookup yields CDR1 SGHNT and CDR2 YYREEE (reference sequence). CDR3 amino acids: CASKSGDTDTQYF. CDR3 sequence (DNA): TGTGCCAGCAAGAGCGGGGACACAGATACGCAGTATTTT.

This chain links TRBV5-1 with TRBJ2-7; no clear D. CDR1 and CDR2 from the germline V gene are SGHRS and YFSETQ. Trimming removed 2 bases from V and 0 bases from J, with 12 bases in between. The CDR3 loop spans 15 amino acids. CDR3 in amino acids: CASSFTSLSSYEQYF. DNA of the CDR3: TGCGCCAGCAGCTTTACCAGCCTGAGCTCCTACGAGCAGTACTTC.

V usage is TRBV19 and J usage is TRBJ1-3; a weak D match, TRBD1 (6 bases). This CDR3 is 15 amino acids long. Germline CDR1 and CDR2: LNHDA and SQIVND (reference sequence). The V and J ends lost 7 bases and 0 bases respectively, with 13 bases between them. The DNA of the CDR3 is TGTGCCAGTAAACGAGGGGGGGACTCTGGAAACACCATATATTTT. It is translated as CASKRGGDSGNTIYF.

The chain combines TRBV28 with TRBJ2-1; 8 bases are shared with TRBD1. Unmatched junction bases numbered 5, after V lost 6 bases and J lost 4 bases. CDR1 MDHEN and CDR2 SYDVKM come from the germline V gene. The CDR3 consists of 14 residues. In DNA form, the CDR3 reads TGTGCCAGCAGAAAGGACAGGGCTTACAATGAGCAGTTCTTC. This gives the protein CASRKDRAYNEQFF.

The chain joins TRBV5-1 to TRBJ1-1; 7 bases are shared with TRBD1. The CDR3 contains 14 residues. V lost 4 bases and J lost 4; bases outside the gene matches: 7. From germline, CDR1 is SGHRS and CDR2 YFSETQ. CDR3 sequence: CASSATGRGTEAFF. The CDR3, as DNA: TGCGCCAGCAGCGCGACAGGGAGGGGCACTGAAGCTTTCTTT.

For this clone: This CDR3 is also generated by other DNA sequences in the sample. The chain is built from TRBV28 and TRBJ2-7; TRBD2 agrees at 8 bases. Germline CDR1 MDHEN, CDR2 SYDVKM. The CDR3 covers 15 residues. V gave up 5 bases and J gave up 1 base; unmatched junction bases: 7. The CDR3 reads CASSPGGVRSYEQYF. The CDR3 region has the DNA TGTGCCAGCAGTCCCGGGGGGGTACGATCCTACGAGCAGTACTTC.

The chain couples TRBV13 to TRBJ2-2, with 8 bases aligning to TRBD1. V was clipped by 3 bases and J by 4 bases; unmatched bases: 7. Germline V gene sequence: CDR1 PRHDT, CDR2 FYEKMQ (reference sequence). This CDR3 is 16 amino acids long. This chain's CDR3 is CASSFLWTGTTGELFF. The CDR3 region has the DNA TGTGCCAGCAGCTTTTTGTGGACAGGGACCACCGGGGAGCTGTTTTTT.

CDR3 bases: TGCAGCGTTGTAAAGGGAAACTTAGCCAAAAACATTCAGTACTTC. This encodes CSVVKGNLAKNIQYF. The chain is built from TRBV29-1 and TRBJ2-4; D is undetermined. Germline values: CDR1 SQVTM, CDR2 ANQGSEA. The CDR3 consists of 15 residues. V was pared by 4 bases and J by 0 bases, with 13 bases between.

The CDR3, as DNA: TGTGCCAGCAGGGACCCACCACCCTACGAGCAGTACTTC. Translated: CASRDPPPYEQYF. The chain carries TRBV6-6 and TRBJ2-7, with D unresolved. Trimming took off 6 bases at V and 2 bases at J, with 11 bases between the two ends. CDR3 length equals 13 residues. CDR1 and CDR2 (germline): MNHNY, SVGAGI (reference sequence).

V usage is TRBV30 and J usage is TRBJ1-5; 7 bases are shared with TRBD1. The CDR3 runs to 16 residues. CDR1 and CDR2 (germline): GTSNPN, SVGIG (reference sequence). The V segment lost 2 bases and the J segment 0 bases; nucleotides outside the gene matches: 7. The CDR3 nucleotides are TGTGCCTGGAGTCAGGGGGGGGCTTATAGCAATCAGCCCCAGCATTTT. Protein sequence: CAWSQGGAYSNQPQHF.

The chain carries TRBV5-8 and TRBJ2-7; D perhaps matches TRBD2 (5 bases). CDR1 is SGHTS and CDR2 is YDEGEE in the germline V gene. The V gene lost 0 bases and the J gene lost 2 bases, with 6 bases spanning the gap. The CDR3 contains 13 residues. The CDR3 DNA follows: TGTGCCAGCAGCTTGGAGGGAGCCTACGAGCAGTACTTC. This codes for CASSLEGAYEQYF. The full variable domain, completed using reference TRBV5-8 and TRBJ2-7, is EAGVTQSPTHLIKTRGQQATLRCSPISGHTSVYWYQQALGLGLQFLLWYDEGEERNRGNFPPRFSGRQFPNYSSELNVNALELEDSALYLCASSLEGAYEQYFGPGTRLTVT.

The chain recombines TRBV2 with TRBJ1-1, with a weak D call TRBD1 (5 bases). The CDR3 sequence is 15 residues long. The germline gives CDR1 SNHLY, CDR2 FYNNEI. Trimming took off 3 bases at V and 1 base at J, with 12 bases between the two ends. The CDR3 DNA follows: TGTGCCAGCAGTGAGGGCAGGGTGGGGAACACTGAAGCTTTCTTT. Protein: CASSEGRVGNTEAFF.

This chain links TRBV7-3 with TRBJ2-5; D is possibly TRBD2 (5 bases). The CDR3 has 13 residues. Germline V gene sequence: CDR1 SGHTA, CDR2 FQGTGA. V lost 3 bases and J 5 bases, leaving 10 bases between the germline ends. The CDR3 here is CASSFVTGETQYF. The CDR3 DNA sequence: TGTGCCAGCAGCTTTGTGACGGGGGAGACCCAGTACTTC.